The next 28 T cell receptor beta chains were all read from a single sample in a study of patients and donors after allogeneic stem cell transplantation. From the RT-PCR reads, TCRdb called clonotypes with MiXCR, one entry per CDR3 protein. The repertoire holds 150,000 to 200,000 distinct CDR3 sequences, with 30% as singletons. Sequencing was performed on blood, either unsorted or a sorted T cell fraction (not recorded which). These receptors all stem from a human donor who was either an allogeneic HSCT recipient or a stem cell or donor lymphocyte infusion donor (not recorded which). It is not recorded whose cells these are; they may come from a transplant donor.

The chain carries TRBV29-1 and TRBJ2-7, with 10 nucleotides matching TRBD2. V was clipped by 5 bases and J by 2 bases; unmatched bases: 6. The CDR3 sequence is 14 residues long. The germline gives CDR1 SQVTM, CDR2 ANQGSEA. The CDR3 DNA reads TGCAGCGTTAGAGTACTAGCGGGACCCTACGAGCAGTACTTC. Translation gives CSVRVLAGPYEQYF.

The chain recombines TRBV29-1 with TRBJ2-7; unclear D gene. Trimming shortened V by 1 base and J by 0 bases, and 13 bases separated the two germline ends. CDR1 and CDR2 from the germline V gene are SQVTM and ANQGSEA. This CDR3 is 15 amino acids long. The CDR3 protein is CSVEGRKRASYEQYF. The CDR3, as DNA: TGCAGCGTTGAAGGGCGAAAAAGGGCCTCCTACGAGCAGTACTTC.

In its sample, this clonotype was seen a few times. The chain recombines TRBV29-1 with TRBJ2-2; D not resolved. Between the trimmed V and J ends, which lost 5 bases and 4 bases, there was a span of 8 bases. The CDR3 is 12 amino acids. Looked up from germline, CDR1 is SQVTM and CDR2 is ANQGSEA. In nucleotides, the CDR3 is TGCAGCGTTCAACCTCCCACCGGGGAGCTGTTTTTT. This encodes CSVQPPTGELFF.

The chain employs TRBV7-9 and TRBJ2-2; 9 positions agree with TRBD2. CDR3 size: 16 residues. The germline V gene encodes CDR1 SEHNR and CDR2 FQNEAQ (reference sequence). After removal of 2 bases from V and 0 bases from J, the junction contained 1 base not matched to a gene. This chain's CDR3 is CASSLSSGANTGELFF. CDR3 nucleotide sequence: TGTGCCAGCAGCTTATCTAGCGGGGCGAACACCGGGGAGCTGTTTTTT.

This clonotype was recorded many times. The chain employs TRBV20-1 and TRBJ1-2, with D unresolved. The germline V and J ends were trimmed by 0 bases and 4 bases, with 15 bases remaining between them. The length of the CDR3 is 15 residues. The V gene's germline CDR1 is DFQATT and CDR2 SNEGSKA (reference sequence). CDR3 bases: TGCAGTGCTAGAGATGCAGGCTCTGCCTCCTATGGCTACACCTTC. Residues: CSARDAGSASYGYTF.

In nucleotides, the CDR3 is TGTGCCAGCAGCACGCCTTGCTCCGACCGCGGGGACGCTAGCACAGATACGCAGTATTTT. This sequence encodes CASSTPCSDRGDASTDTQYF. The gene calls are TRBV21-1 and TRBJ2-3; the tabulated D call, TRBD1, remains unverified against the DNA. TRBV21-1 is given as a pseudogene. The CDR3 has 20 residues.

The chain has TRBV20-1 and TRBJ1-5; a possible D gene is TRBD1 (5 bases). Germline V gene lookup returns CDR1 DFQATT and CDR2 SNEGSKA (reference sequence). The CDR3 is 13 amino acids. Trimming removed 1 base at V and 7 bases at J, with 11 bases between. DNA for the CDR3: TGCAGTGCTAGAGGGGGGTCCGCCCAGCCCCAGCATTTT. Amino acid sequence: CSARGGSAQPQHF.

The chain has TRBV6-6 and TRBJ2-1; TRBD1 agrees at 8 bases. Germline CDR1 MNHNY, CDR2 SVGAGI (reference sequence). There are 15 residues in the CDR3. V trimming: 5 bases; J trimming: 4 bases; junction bases outside the gene matches: 7. The CDR3 reads CASSPQGARYNEQFF. CDR3 bases: TGTGCCAGCAGTCCCCAGGGGGCCCGGTACAATGAGCAGTTCTTC.

This clonotype was seen a handful of times. This chain joins TRBV20-1 and TRBJ1-5, with TRBD1 matching 8 bases. The CDR3 length is 13 residues. V lost 3 bases and J lost 7; bases outside the gene matches: 5. The germline V gene has CDR1 DFQATT and CDR2 SNEGSKA (reference sequence). The CDR3 protein is CSASLTGGQPQHF. The CDR3 nucleotides read TGCAGTGCTAGTTTAACAGGGGGGCAGCCCCAGCATTTT.

This chain uses TRBV24-1 with TRBJ2-5; D is perhaps TRBD1 (5 bases). The CDR3 totals 14 residues. Germline loops: CDR1 KGHDR, CDR2 SFDVKD. With 3 bases removed from V and 4 bases from J, the gap between germline ends came to 11 bases. The CDR3, as DNA: TGTGCCACCAGTGATGTTTCAGGGTTAGAGACCCAGTACTTC. This encodes CATSDVSGLETQYF.

This clonotype was counted a few times. This chain uses TRBV12-3 or TRBV12-4 with TRBJ2-2; 10 bases are shared with TRBD1. The CDR3 contains 13 residues. The ends lost 6 bases at V and 8 bases at J; junction bases unmatched: 3. CDR3 DNA sequence: TGTGCCAGCAGGACAGGGGGCCCAGGGGAGCTGTTTTTT. Its translation: CASRTGGPGELFF.

The V call is TRBV5-1, the J call TRBJ2-1; D tentatively fits TRBD1 or TRBD2 (5 bases each). CDR3 length: 14 amino acids. Germline V gene data show CDR1 as SGHRS and CDR2 as YFSETQ. V lost 4 bases to trimming and J lost 5 bases, with 13 bases between them. In DNA form, the CDR3 reads TGCGCCAGCAGCCCCGGGACGCCAAACAATGAGCAGTTCTTC. It codes for CASSPGTPNNEQFF.

The chain carries TRBV9 and TRBJ2-1, with TRBD1 matching over 8 bases. With V trimmed by 3 bases and J by 3 bases, 14 bases remained unmatched. Germline-derived CDR1 and CDR2 are SGDLS and YYNGEE. This CDR3 contains 18 residues. The CDR3 sequence is CASSARGPDRERYNEQFF. The CDR3 DNA is TGTGCCAGCAGCGCCCGTGGCCCGGACAGGGAACGCTACAATGAGCAGTTCTTC.

This clonotype was detected a few times. The V and J genes are TRBV20-1 and TRBJ1-4; TRBD1 matches at 7 bases. V dropped 1 base and J dropped 4; count of bases not matched to a gene: 9. CDR1 and CDR2 (germline): DFQATT, SNEGSKA (reference sequence). The CDR3 extends over 16 amino acids. CDR3 coding DNA: TGCAGTGCTAGAGGGCGGAGGGGGCTGGATAATGAAAAACTGTTTTTT. Its protein is CSARGRRGLDNEKLFF.

Worth noting for this clonotype: One end of the junction fails to match germline, which may point to a read error. V is TRBV7-7 and J is TRBJ2-3; no clear D. Per the germline V gene, CDR1 is SSHAT and CDR2 is FNYEAQ (reference sequence). The CDR3 has 13 amino acids. The CDR3 loop is CASSLSRTDTQYF. The CDR3 region has the DNA TGTGCTAGCAGCCTTAGTCGTACAGATACGCAGTATTTT. Filled out from reference TRBV7-7 and TRBJ2-3, the complete variable domain reads GAGVSQSPRYKVTKRGQDVTLRCDPISSHATLYWYQQALGQGPEFLTYFNYEAQPDKSGLPSDRFSAERPEGSISTLTIQRTEQRDSAMYRCASSLSRTDTQYFGPGTRLTVL.

This clonotype was seen more than once but under ten times. V usage is TRBV5-1 and J usage is TRBJ1-1; D may be TRBD1 (6 bases). This CDR3 has 13 amino acids. Germline CDR1 is SGHRS and CDR2 is YFSETQ. Between the trimmed V and J ends, which lost 5 bases and 5 bases, there was a span of 13 bases. This CDR3 reads CASSLGGRTEAFF. The CDR3 nucleotides are TGCGCCAGCAGTTTAGGGGGGCGGACTGAAGCTTTCTTT.

J is TRBJ2-5 and V is TRBV27, with D uncertain. Germline V gene sequence: CDR1 MNHEY, CDR2 SMNVEV (reference sequence). CDR3 length equals 13 residues. Trimming took 3 bases from V and 4 from J, leaving 9 bases between them. The CDR3 loop reads CASSFILGETQYF. As DNA, the CDR3 is TGTGCCAGCAGTTTTATTCTTGGAGAGACCCAGTACTTC.

V is TRBV11-1 and J is TRBJ2-4; TRBD1 agrees at 7 bases. The V segment lost 3 bases and the J segment 8 bases; nucleotides outside the gene matches: 4. Germline-derived CDR1 and CDR2 are SGHAT and FQDESV (reference sequence). The CDR3 totals 13 residues. In DNA, the CDR3 is TGTGCCAGCAGCTTCTCAGGGGGTTACATTCAGTACTTC. Amino acids: CASSFSGGYIQYF.

The chain couples TRBV5-4 to TRBJ2-1; no definite D call. The ends were cut back, 0 bases at V and 2 bases at J, with 6 bases in the middle. This CDR3 is 14 amino acids long. In germline, CDR1 is SGHNT, CDR2 YYREEE (reference sequence). This chain's CDR3 is CASSLDAPYNEQFF. CDR3 coding DNA: TGTGCCAGCAGCTTGGACGCACCCTACAATGAGCAGTTCTTC.

CDR3 sequence (DNA): TGTGCCACCAGTGATTTGGGGGGACAGGTTAGTGGGAACACTGAAGCTTTCTTT. It encodes CATSDLGGQVSGNTEAFF. This chain uses TRBV24-1 with TRBJ1-1, with 8 nucleotides matching TRBD1. This CDR3 has 18 amino acids. Germline values: CDR1 KGHDR, CDR2 SFDVKD. Trimming took 0 bases from V and 1 from J; bases not matched to a gene: 9.

This chain links TRBV20-1 with TRBJ2-7; D ambiguous. From germline, CDR1 is DFQATT and CDR2 SNEGSKA (reference sequence). The V and J ends lost 4 bases and 3 bases respectively, with 10 bases between them. This CDR3 contains 12 residues. The CDR3 sequence: CSAIVGGYEQYF. The CDR3 DNA is TGCAGTGCTATCGTGGGCGGCTACGAGCAGTACTTC.

V usage is TRBV18 and J usage is TRBJ1-6, with a possible D match to TRBD1 (6 bases). This CDR3 comprises 15 residues. Germline loops: CDR1 KGHSH, CDR2 LQKENI. V was shortened by 6 bases and J by 5 bases, with 14 bases between the two germline ends. This CDR3 reads CASSPRTADNSPLHF. The CDR3 DNA is TGTGCCAGCTCGCCGAGGACAGCGGATAATTCACCCCTCCACTTT.

This clonotype turned up a few times. The V and J genes are TRBV28 and TRBJ2-5, with no clear D. Germline CDR1 and CDR2: MDHEN and SYDVKM. The V and J ends lost 3 bases and 4 bases respectively, with 9 bases between them. The CDR3 has 13 residues. CDR3 DNA: TGTGCCAGCAGTTTGGATTGGGGAGAGACCCAGTACTTC. This encodes CASSLDWGETQYF.

The chain carries TRBV12-3 or TRBV12-4 and TRBJ1-2; perhaps TRBD1 as D (6 bases). The CDR3 runs to 15 residues. Trimming took off 3 bases at V and 2 bases at J, with 13 bases between the two ends. The CDR3 nucleotides are TGTGCCAGCAGTTTTTTCACAGGGTACAACTATGGCTACACCTTC. This encodes CASSFFTGYNYGYTF.

The chain recombines TRBV6-5 with TRBJ2-7, with a tentative D call TRBD2 (5 bases). The CDR3 runs to 13 residues. Trimming shortened V by 7 bases and J by 2 bases, and 12 bases separated the two germline ends. Germline assignment: CDR1 MNHEY and CDR2 SVGAGI. The CDR3 DNA follows: TGTGCCAGCACACTAGTCCTTCCCTACGAGCAGTACTTC. Encoded protein: CASTLVLPYEQYF.

This clonotype was seen a handful of times. V usage is TRBV6-5 and J usage is TRBJ2-2; 8 nucleotides agree with TRBD2. Losses at the gene ends were 7 bases for V and 7 bases for J; bases not matched to a gene: 8. The CDR3 length is 14 residues. Germline values: CDR1 MNHEY, CDR2 SVGAGI. CDR3 sequence reads: CASTERGRDGELFF. The CDR3 nucleotides read TGTGCCAGCACGGAGCGGGGGCGGGACGGGGAGCTGTTTTTT.

The DNA for the CDR3 is TGCAGTGCTAGAGCCGGGACTAGCGGGAGTTCCGGGGAGCTGTTTTTT. Translation gives CSARAGTSGSSGELFF. The V and J genes are TRBV20-1 and TRBJ2-2, with 14 bases identical to TRBD2. Germline CDR1 DFQATT, CDR2 SNEGSKA (reference sequence). CDR3 size: 16 residues. V was pared by 1 base and J by 6 bases, with 4 bases of the junction left unmatched.

The J gene is TRBJ1-3, the V gene TRBV4-2, with unresolved D. Trimming cost V 4 bases and J 4 bases, with 8 bases left between them. Per germline, CDR1 LGHNA and CDR2 YNFKEQ. This CDR3 is built from 13 residues. This CDR3 reads CASSPLGGNTIYF. DNA of the CDR3: TGTGCCAGCAGCCCCCTCGGGGGAAACACCATATATTTT.